These 28 T cell receptor beta chains were all obtained from the same sample, sequenced in a study of regulatory T cells in long-lasting Graves disease. Building of the TCR beta libraries involved iRepertoire HTBI primers and Arm-PCR of CDR3 regions. Each CDR3 protein gets one entry after TCRdb re-called the multiplex PCR reads with MiXCR. This repertoire shows about 470,000 distinct CDR3 sequences, 20% to 25% found once; its top ten account for 6.5% to 10%. The sample's time point: persistent/refractory GD, antithyroid drugs over 5 years with positive TRAb. PBMC-derived RNA was used for the TCR library. The sample consisted of peripheral blood mononuclear cells (PBMCs), taken when the disease was refractory, from a patient treated with antithyroid drugs. The receptors originated from a female donor with Graves disease.

This clonotype was observed a handful of times. The rearrangement uses TRBV5-1 and TRBJ1-1; possible D gene TRBD1, 6 bases. The germline V and J ends were trimmed by 7 bases and 3 bases, with 16 bases remaining between them. Germline V gives CDR1 SGHRS, CDR2 YFSETQ. The CDR3 has 14 residues. Here the CDR3 DNA reads TGCGCCAGCTCGAGGGGGAATACGGACACTGAAGCTTTCTTT. Amino acids: CASSRGNTDTEAFF.

The gene calls are TRBV5-1 and TRBJ2-5; TRBD2 matches at 7 bases. The J call could be wrong; TRBJ2-1 is a better fit for the DNA end. This CDR3 has 12 residues. CDR1 is SGHRS, CDR2 YFSETQ, per germline. CDR3 DNA: TGCGCCAGCAGCTTGACTAGCGAGAGGCAGTTCTTC. Translation gives CASSLTSERQFF.

V is TRBV6-1 and J is TRBJ2-1; D is unresolved. CDR1 is MNHNS, CDR2 SASEGT, per germline. V lost 10 bases to trimming and J lost 6 bases, with 13 bases between them. This CDR3 has 12 amino acids. The CDR3 sequence: CATTQTGNEQFF. CDR3 bases: TGTGCCACTACGCAGACTGGCAATGAGCAGTTCTTC.

The chain has TRBV27 and TRBJ2-5; 9 nucleotides agree with TRBD2. Per the germline V gene, CDR1 is MNHEY and CDR2 is SMNVEV (reference sequence). CDR3 length: 15 residues. V was pared by 4 bases and J by 4 bases, with 7 bases of the junction left unmatched. Here the CDR3 reads CASSSLAGLLETQYF. The CDR3 DNA reads as TGTGCCAGCAGTTCACTAGCGGGCCTTTTAGAGACCCAGTACTTC.

The chain is built from TRBV20-1 and TRBJ1-1; D remains ambiguous. V gave up 1 base and J gave up 6 bases, with 12 bases separating them. The CDR3 loop spans 13 amino acids. Germline V CDR1 and CDR2: DFQATT, SNEGSKA (reference sequence). The CDR3 is CSARGTALPEAFF. The DNA for the CDR3 is TGCAGTGCTAGAGGGACTGCCCTTCCTGAAGCTTTCTTT.

This clonotype occurred many times. The CDR3 loop is CASSLTTRLAGLQETQYF. CDR3 nucleotides: TGTGCCAGCAGCTTAACGACGAGGCTAGCGGGCCTCCAAGAGACCCAGTACTTC. The rearrangement links TRBV7-9 to TRBJ2-5; 8 nucleotides align to TRBD2. The germline V gene has CDR1 SEHNR and CDR2 FQNEAQ (reference sequence). V was pared by 2 bases and J by 1 base, with 12 bases of the junction left unmatched. The CDR3 consists of 18 residues.

This clonotype was seen more than once but under ten times. The gene calls are TRBV10-3 and TRBJ2-7; possible D gene TRBD1, 6 bases. The CDR3 is made up of 15 amino acids. With 3 bases removed from V and 2 bases from J, the gap between germline ends came to 14 bases. Germline loops: CDR1 ENHRY, CDR2 SYGVKD. The CDR3 is CAISDFADRTYEQYF. Written as DNA, the CDR3 is TGTGCCATCAGTGACTTCGCCGACAGGACCTACGAGCAGTACTTC.

The chain links TRBV20-1 to TRBJ2-7; 11 bases map to TRBD2. Germline CDR1 is DFQATT and CDR2 is SNEGSKA (reference sequence). V shed 5 bases, J shed 0 bases, and the junction held 3 bases outside the gene matches. This CDR3 has 14 amino acids. This chain's CDR3 is CSAHTSGGSYEQYF. CDR3 DNA: TGCAGTGCTCATACTAGCGGGGGCTCCTACGAGCAGTACTTC.

This clonotype was seen just once. The V call is TRBV7-2, the J call TRBJ2-2; 7 bases line up with TRBD2. Germline trimming cut 4 bases from V and 6 bases from J; bases unmatched to any gene: 8. The CDR3 sequence is 15 residues long. Looked up from germline, CDR1 is SGHTA and CDR2 is FQGNSA. CDR3 sequence reads: CASSYSGLSAGELFF. CDR3 coding DNA: TGTGCCAGCAGCTACTCGGGACTATCGGCCGGGGAGCTGTTTTTT.

In this sample, this clonotype turned up many times. The chain uses TRBV6-9 and TRBJ2-7; D may be TRBD2 (6 bases). CDR1 is MNHGY, CDR2 SVAAGI, per germline. V dropped 3 bases and J dropped 10 bases, with 13 bases sitting between them. The CDR3 consists of 12 residues. CDR3: CASSYPGRRQYF. The CDR3 DNA reads as TGTGCCAGCAGTTACCCGGGGAGGAGACAGTACTTC.

This clonotype was found many times. The chain links TRBV11-2 to TRBJ2-7; 10 bases match TRBD1. V trimming: 1 base; J trimming: 5 bases; junction bases outside the gene matches: 5. The CDR3 is 15 amino acids. The germline CDR1 and CDR2 sequences are SGHAT and FQNNGV. CDR3 bases: TGTGCCAGCAGCTTAGGCATGGGACAGGGGAACGAGCAGTACTTC. It translates to CASSLGMGQGNEQYF.

The chain recombines TRBV7-9 with TRBJ1-1, with no clear D. The CDR3 loop spans 12 amino acids. V lost 5 bases, J lost 4 bases, and 8 bases lay in between. Germline loops: CDR1 SEHNR, CDR2 FQNEAQ (reference sequence). CDR3 in DNA: TGTGCCAGCAGCGTCATGACCACTGAAGCTTTCTTT. Protein sequence: CASSVMTTEAFF. Complete variable domain (other parts from reference TRBV7-9 and TRBJ1-1): DTGVSQNPRHKITKRGQNVTFRCDPISEHNRLYWYRQTLGQGPEFLTYFQNEAQLEKSRLLSDRFSAERPKGSFSTLEIQRTEQGDSAMYLCASSVMTTEAFFGQGTRLTVV.

This rearrangement joins TRBV12-3 or TRBV12-4 to TRBJ1-5; 7 bases are a match to TRBD1. The trim removed 7 bases at V and 4 bases at J, leaving 4 bases unmatched. The CDR3 covers 13 residues. The CDR3 DNA follows: TGTGCCAGCACCCTACAGGGGAATCAGCCCCAGCATTTT. The encoded protein is CASTLQGNQPQHF.

This clonotype appeared many times. The chain employs TRBV27 and TRBJ1-1; D is undetermined. Germline V CDR1 and CDR2: MNHEY, SMNVEV (reference sequence). The CDR3 totals 13 residues. Trimming removed 3 bases from V and 3 bases from J, with 8 bases in between. The CDR3 region has the DNA TGTGCCAGCAGTTTCGAGGGTTACACTGAAGCTTTCTTT. This codes for CASSFEGYTEAFF.

This clonotype was counted at least ten times. The V gene is TRBV28, the J gene TRBJ1-1, with D maybe TRBD1 (5 bases). This CDR3 is 15 amino acids long. The germline CDR1 and CDR2 sequences are MDHEN and SYDVKM. The germline V and J ends were trimmed by 2 bases and 8 bases, with 18 bases remaining between them. CDR3 residues: CASSLIVAGSSEAFF. The CDR3 coding sequence is TGTGCCAGCAGTTTAATAGTCGCAGGGAGCTCCGAAGCTTTCTTT.

The gene calls are TRBV4-1 and TRBJ1-3; weak D call: TRBD1 (5 bases). Germline-derived CDR1 and CDR2 are MGHRA and YSYEKL. The CDR3 is 14 residues long. V was clipped by 0 bases and J by 5 bases, with 8 bases between them. This chain's CDR3 is CASSQDEGRNTIYF. The CDR3 DNA reads as TGCGCCAGCAGCCAAGATGAGGGGAGAAACACCATATATTTT.

The rearrangement joins TRBV6-4 to TRBJ2-4; TRBD2 matches at 7 bases. Per germline, CDR1 MRHNA and CDR2 SNTAGT. With V trimmed by 3 bases and J by 10 bases, 9 bases remained unmatched. There are 14 residues in the CDR3. The DNA of the CDR3 is TGTGCCAGCAGTGAGAAGGGCGGGAGTTCGATTCAGTACTTC. It translates to CASSEKGGSSIQYF.

The gene calls are TRBV28 and TRBJ1-6; no definite D call. Trimming took 3 bases from V and 7 from J, leaving 7 bases between them. Germline assignment: CDR1 MDHEN and CDR2 SYDVKM. The CDR3 is 13 residues long. CDR3 loop: CASSFMGNSPLHF. DNA of the CDR3: TGTGCCAGCAGTTTTATGGGGAATTCACCCCTCCACTTT.

This clonotype has just a few counts. The chain is built from TRBV4-1 and TRBJ2-7, with D uncertain. The V and J ends lost 6 bases and 5 bases respectively, with 14 bases between them. The length of the CDR3 is 13 residues. Germline-derived CDR1 and CDR2 are MGHRA and YSYEKL. In nucleotides, the CDR3 is TGCGCCAGCAGACCAGCTTTGGGTCACGAGCAGTACTTC. Its translation is CASRPALGHEQYF.

V gene TRBV7-9 combines with J gene TRBJ2-5; D is unresolved. The CDR3 sequence is 14 residues long. V was clipped by 2 bases and J by 4 bases, with 11 bases between them. CDR1 and CDR2 (germline): SEHNR, FQNEAQ (reference sequence). The CDR3: CASSLSSNRETQYF. CDR3 nucleotides: TGTGCCAGCAGCTTAAGTTCGAACAGAGAGACCCAGTACTTC.

This clonotype came up many times. The rearrangement uses TRBV29-1 and TRBJ2-7, with TRBD1 matching over 8 bases. V trimming: 4 bases; J trimming: 5 bases; junction bases outside the gene matches: 7. In germline, CDR1 is SQVTM, CDR2 ANQGSEA. The CDR3 covers 13 residues. CDR3 loop: CSVGTGKSHEQYF. The CDR3 coding sequence is TGCAGCGTTGGGACAGGGAAGTCACACGAGCAGTACTTC.

This rearrangement joins TRBV10-3 to TRBJ2-3; D is possibly TRBD1 or TRBD2 (5 bases each). V was shortened by 0 bases and J by 2 bases, with 12 bases between the two germline ends. This CDR3 has 16 residues. CDR1 is ENHRY, CDR2 SYGVKD, per germline. This CDR3 is CAISESTGRITDTQYF. The CDR3 nucleotides are TGTGCCATCAGTGAGTCGACGGGGCGTATCACAGATACGCAGTATTTT.

The V and J genes are TRBV9 and TRBJ2-2; TRBD2 matches at 11 bases. The CDR3 is 16 amino acids. Germline V CDR1 and CDR2: SGDLS, YYNGEE. V was clipped by 1 base and J by 4 bases; unmatched bases: 3. The CDR3 region has the DNA TGTGCCAGCAGCGTACGGACTAGCGGGTTCACCGGGGAGCTGTTTTTT. It yields the protein CASSVRTSGFTGELFF.

V gene TRBV6-1 combines with J gene TRBJ2-6; TRBD2 matches at 12 bases. From germline, CDR1 is MNHNS and CDR2 SASEGT. There are 16 residues in the CDR3. This chain's CDR3 is CVTRLAGASGANVLTF. The CDR3 nucleotides read TGTGTCACCAGACTAGCGGGAGCATCTGGGGCCAACGTCCTGACTTTC.

In its sample, this clonotype was seen once. V and J are TRBV20-1 and TRBJ2-3; 12 bases agree with TRBD2. V gave up 6 bases and J gave up 0 bases; unmatched junction bases: 1. Germline V gives CDR1 DFQATT, CDR2 SNEGSKA (reference sequence). The CDR3 extends over 14 amino acids. The CDR3 sequence: CSAGTSGSTDTQYF. The DNA of the CDR3 is TGCAGTGCGGGGACTAGCGGGAGCACAGATACGCAGTATTTT.

Only a few counts were recorded for this clonotype. V usage is TRBV12-3 or TRBV12-4 and J usage is TRBJ2-7; 8 bases match TRBD2. This CDR3 contains 15 residues. V was pared by 7 bases and J by 6 bases, with 14 bases of the junction left unmatched. CDR3 sequence reads: CASTVAGSDGGEQYF. The CDR3 DNA follows: TGTGCCAGCACCGTAGCGGGATCTGACGGTGGCGAGCAGTACTTC.

The rearrangement links TRBV3-1 to TRBJ2-2; 8 positions match TRBD1. With V trimmed by 6 bases and J by 1 base, 7 bases remained unmatched. The CDR3 totals 16 residues. Germline values: CDR1 LGHDT, CDR2 YNNKEL (reference sequence). CDR3 coding DNA: TGTGCCAGCAGGGGTCCGGGACAGGTGAACACCGGGGAGCTGTTTTTT. This encodes CASRGPGQVNTGELFF.

This clonotype was seen only a few times. The V call is TRBV5-1, the J call TRBJ2-7; tentative D call: TRBD2 (5 bases). Per the germline V gene, CDR1 is SGHRS and CDR2 is YFSETQ. V was trimmed by 4 bases and J by 0 bases, leaving 8 bases between them. This CDR3 has 13 residues. This chain's CDR3 is CASSQAVSYEQYF. As DNA, the CDR3 is TGCGCCAGCAGCCAAGCGGTCTCCTACGAGCAGTACTTC.